This T cell receptor (beta chain) is drawn from a study of control samples from healthy donors and cancer patients. The assay was immunoSEQ multiplex PCR, and TCRdb's table has in-frame clones only and misses some. Seen here are almost 90,000 clones, around 85% observed once, and the top ten hold over 2%. The germline V and J ends were trimmed by 2 bases and 1 base, with 5 bases remaining between them. Per germline, CDR1 GTSNPN and CDR2 SVGIG (reference sequence). The CDR3 runs to 12 residues. Input material: blood. The source of this sequence is a woman between 40 and 50 years old in good health. This chain links TRBV30 with TRBJ1-1, with D uncertain. CDR3 bases: TGTGCCTGGAGTCGTCAGAACACTGAAGCTTTCTTT. This encodes CAWSRQNTEAFF.